A single sample gave rise to the 11 T cell receptor beta chains below, sequenced in a study of blood T cell repertoires in COVID-19. TCRdb's copy holds only in-frame clones and misses some; the assay was immunoSEQ multiplex PCR. The sample carries approximately 170,000 clones, around 87% recorded once. The sequencing input was peripheral blood. The source is a woman aged 80 or over in a cohort sampled during active or convalescent COVID-19.

The chain has TRBV7-9 and TRBJ2-7; D is possibly TRBD1 (6 bases). V lost 5 bases and J 2 bases, leaving 22 bases between the germline ends. The CDR3 contains 17 residues. Germline assignment: CDR1 SEHNR and CDR2 FQNEAQ (reference sequence). The CDR3 DNA reads as TGTGCCAGCAGCACATGGCCCAAGGGCAGGGGTCCCTACGAGCAGTACTTC. Amino acids: CASSTWPKGRGPYEQYF.

V usage is TRBV9 and J usage is TRBJ2-3, with D perhaps matching TRBD1 (5 bases). This CDR3 has 16 residues. Trimming stripped 0 bases from V and 2 bases from J, with 13 bases between. The V gene's germline CDR1 is SGDLS and CDR2 YYNGEE. CDR3 loop: CASSVERKGFTDTQYF. CDR3 DNA sequence: TGTGCCAGCAGCGTAGAAAGGAAGGGGTTCACAGATACGCAGTATTTT. The variable domain in full, completed from reference TRBV9 and TRBJ2-3, reads DSGVTQTPKHLITATGQRVTLRCSPRSGDLSVYWYQQSLDQGLQFLIQYYNGEERAKGNILERFSAQQFPDLHSELNLSSLELGDSALYFCASSVERKGFTDTQYFGPGTRLTVL.

The chain recombines TRBV3-1 (or the pseudogene TRBV3-2) with TRBJ1-1; possibly TRBD1 for D (6 bases). The CDR3 runs to 17 residues. CDR1 is LGHDT and CDR2 is YNNKEL in the germline V gene (reference sequence). V was cut by 9 bases and J by 3 bases, with 26 bases left in between. The CDR3 reads CASTPPTGYNGDTEAFF. CDR3 DNA: TGTGCCAGTACTCCTCCGACAGGCTATAACGGTGACACTGAAGCTTTCTTT.

V and J are TRBV20-1 and TRBJ2-3; weak D call: TRBD2 (7 bases). This CDR3 region has 16 residues. Germline-derived CDR1 and CDR2 are DFQATT and SNEGSKA (reference sequence). The germline V and J ends were trimmed by 3 bases and 0 bases, with 16 bases remaining between them. As DNA, the CDR3 is TGCAGTGCTAGTTTGTTTCGGGGGGCTAGCACAGATACGCAGTATTTT. It encodes CSASLFRGASTDTQYF.

This chain joins TRBV4-3 and TRBJ1-2, with a possible D match to TRBD1 (6 bases). V gave up 1 base and J gave up 2 bases, with 8 bases separating them. The CDR3 runs to 14 residues. Per the germline V gene, CDR1 is LGHNA and CDR2 is YSLEER. The CDR3 loop reads CASSQADRNYGYTF. CDR3 sequence (DNA): TGCGCCAGCAGCCAAGCCGACAGGAACTATGGCTACACCTTC.

In its sample, this clone was seen a few times. The V and J genes are TRBV19 and TRBJ2-7; TRBD1 agrees at 9 bases. The V segment lost 0 bases and the J segment 8 bases; nucleotides outside the gene matches: 5. Germline V lookup: CDR1 LNHDA, CDR2 SQIVND (reference sequence). The CDR3 extends over 14 amino acids. The CDR3 region is CASSIDPTGGQQYF. CDR3 coding DNA: TGTGCCAGTAGTATAGATCCCACAGGGGGCCAGCAGTACTTC.

The V call is TRBV27, the J call TRBJ1-1, with 10 positions matching TRBD1. V trimming: 6 bases; J trimming: 4 bases; junction bases outside the gene matches: 5. The CDR3 consists of 14 residues. The germline CDR1 and CDR2 sequences are MNHEY and SMNVEV (reference sequence). The CDR3 DNA sequence: TGTGCCAGCAGCACATGGACAGGGGGCACTGAAGCTTTCTTT. It is translated as CASSTWTGGTEAFF.

The V call is TRBV6-5, the J call TRBJ1-5, with D possibly TRBD1 on 6 matching bases. CDR1 is MNHEY, CDR2 SVGAGI, per germline. This CDR3 region has 14 residues. The V gene lost 0 bases and the J gene lost 5 bases, with 8 bases spanning the gap. As DNA, the CDR3 is TGTGCCAGCAGTTACTCATACAGGGATCAGCCCCAGCATTTT. Protein: CASSYSYRDQPQHF.

The rearrangement joins TRBV7-9 to TRBJ1-6; possible D gene TRBD1, 5 bases. This CDR3 is 15 amino acids long. Per the germline V gene, CDR1 is SEHNR and CDR2 is FQNEAQ (reference sequence). Trimming shortened V by 2 bases and J by 9 bases, and 14 bases separated the two germline ends. This chain's CDR3 is CASSLSSGQGSPLHF. The CDR3 DNA reads TGTGCCAGCAGCTTAAGCTCCGGTCAGGGTTCACCCCTCCACTTT.

The chain carries TRBV7-9 and TRBJ1-1; D gene unclear. V lost 3 bases and J lost 3, with 17 bases in between. This CDR3 comprises 16 residues. Looked up from germline, CDR1 is SEHNR and CDR2 is FQNEAQ (reference sequence). As DNA, the CDR3 is TGTGCCAGCAGCTTTAGTAATCGGGTGAGGGACACTGAAGCTTTCTTT. It is translated as CASSFSNRVRDTEAFF.

This clone was detected only once. The junction does not match germline at one end; this may be a read error. The rearrangement links TRBV20-1 to TRBJ1-1; D gene ambiguous. The CDR3 totals 11 residues. The germline V gene encodes CDR1 DFQATT and CDR2 SNEGSKA (reference sequence). CDR3 in amino acids: CSASRNSEAFF. The CDR3, as DNA: TGCAGTGCTAGTAGGAACAGTGAAGCTTTCTTT.